This TCR beta chain was found in a study of cytomegalovirus exposure and HLA in healthy donors. Study-wide results and caveats: Analyzed later, most CMV-associated TCR beta chains appeared HLA-restricted.

In regard to this clone: The antigen remains unidentified.

The CDR3 has 16 amino acids. J gave up 3 bases and V 1 base, and 5 bases lay outside the gene matches. Germline CDR1 is SGHAT and CDR2 is FQNNGV. 13 Jbeta primers and 60 Vbeta primers were used for the PCR. Here immunoSEQ multiplex PCR was the method, and the copy in TCRdb shows in-frame clones only, minus some. In the table there are some 130,000 clones, roughly 74% of which are singletons. This clonotype was sampled from a male donor in good health and CMV-seronegative. J is TRBJ2-3 and V is TRBV11-2; 9 bases line up with TRBD1. The sample was PBMCs. DNA for the CDR3: TGTGCCAGCAGCTTAGGGCCGGGACAGGGAACAGATACGCAGTATTTT. It codes for CASSLGPGQGTDTQYF.